This T cell receptor (beta chain) was obtained from a study of blood T cell repertoires in COVID-19. Profiled with immunoSEQ multiplex PCR; TCRdb holds only in-frame clones, not every one. The sample lists fewer than 250,000 clones, about 88% seen once, with around 24% in the top ten. J lost 5 bases, V lost 11 bases, and 10 bases had no gene match. Germline assignment: CDR1 ENHRY and CDR2 SYGVKD. This CDR3 region has 14 residues. The material sequenced was PBMCs or T cells enriched from blood (not recorded which). This clonotype was obtained from a woman in her forties in a cohort exposed to, infected with or recovered from COVID-19 (not recorded which). The gene calls are TRBV10-3 and TRBJ2-2; 8 nucleotides agree with TRBD2. The CDR3 region is CASSRAGGTGELFF. The CDR3 nucleotides read TGTGCCTCGAGTCGGGCGGGAGGTACCGGGGAGCTGTTTTTT.